A selection of T cell receptor beta chains follows, all from one sample in a study of regulatory T cells in long-lasting Graves disease. One entry per CDR3 protein, called by TCRdb with MiXCR from the multiplex PCR reads. The sample consists of about 310,000 distinct CDR3 sequences, over 15% of them appearing once. This material consisted of peripheral blood mononuclear cells (PBMCs), taken at new diagnosis, from a patient treated with antithyroid drugs. These receptors came from a female donor with Graves disease. The CDR3 runs from the conserved cysteine through the conserved F or W. D genes are given only for firm matches. Size tells how often a clone was seen (once, few, many) or the class of an expanded clone, and some rows leave it out.

clone_size j_call cdr3_length d_call v_call cdr3_aa cdr3_nt
few TRBJ2-4 13 NA TRBV19 CASAPGAKNIQYF TGTGCCAGTGCTCCGGGGGCCAAAAACATTCAGTACTTC
many TRBJ2-1 15 NA TRBV7-3 CASSLNGSPYNEQFF TGTGCCAGCAGCTTAAACGGGAGCCCCTACAATGAGCAGTTCTTC
NA TRBJ2-5 10 NA TRBV3-1 CASGGETQYF TGTGCCAGTGGGGGTGAGACCCAGTACTTC
many TRBJ1-1 12 NA TRBV27 CASRTMNTEAFF TGTGCCAGCAGGACAATGAACACTGAAGCTTTCTTT
many TRBJ2-3 17 TRBD2 TRBV13 CASSFVTSGSGTDTQYF TGTGCCAGCAGCTTCGTGACTAGCGGGAGTGGCACAGATACGCAGTATTTT
many TRBJ2-5 15 NA TRBV20-1 CSARDTQGQQETQYF TGCAGTGCTAGAGATACACAGGGCCAACAAGAGACCCAGTACTTC
many TRBJ2-1 18 TRBD2 TRBV9 CASSAAGLAVSSYNEQFF TGTGCCAGCAGCGCTGCGGGACTAGCGGTGAGCTCCTACAATGAGCAGTTCTTC
many TRBJ2-7 14 NA TRBV5-1 CASSFQLQGGEQYF TGCGCCAGCAGCTTCCAACTGCAGGGGGGCGAGCAGTACTTC
many TRBJ2-3 14 NA TRBV29-1 CSVSSLQNTDTQYF TGCAGCGTATCTAGCCTTCAAAACACAGATACGCAGTATTTT
many TRBJ2-3 11 NA TRBV2 CATPAGDTQYF TGTGCCACCCCAGCGGGAGATACGCAGTATTTT
many TRBJ2-2 15 NA TRBV6-1 CASSGVTSPAGELFF TGTGCCAGCAGTGGTGTAACTTCCCCGGCCGGGGAGCTGTTTTTT
NA TRBJ2-3 15 NA TRBV19 CASSIQGAGSNTQYF TGTGCCAGTAGTATTCAAGGGGCCGGATCGAATACGCAGTATTTT
many TRBJ2-3 16 TRBD2 TRBV6-2/TRBV6-3 CASSYSGAGDTDTQYF TGTGCCAGCAGTTACTCTGGAGCGGGGGACACAGATACGCAGTATTTT
many TRBJ2-7 13 TRBD1 TRBV5-1 CASRKTGGNEQYF TGCGCCAGCAGGAAGACAGGGGGCAACGAGCAGTACTTC
NA TRBJ1-1 16 NA TRBV19 CASSTYRGGGDTEAFF TGTGCCAGTAGTACCTACCGCGGGGGCGGGGACACTGAAGCTTTCTTT
NA TRBJ2-7 11 NA TRBV20-1 CSAKGGTRQYF TGCAGTGCTAAAGGAGGGACTCGACAGTACTTC
many TRBJ2-5 14 NA TRBV2 CASSEEEYQETQYF TGTGCCAGCAGTGAAGAAGAGTACCAAGAGACCCAGTACTTC